Listed below are T cell receptor beta chains from one sample, sequenced in a study of cytomegalovirus exposure and HLA in healthy donors. Some clones are missing from TCRdb's copy, which holds only in-frame ones; the method was immunoSEQ multiplex PCR. The table has some 98,000 clones, around 88% seen once. Sample: PBMCs. The receptors originated from a woman aged 25 to 39 in good health and CMV-seronegative. The conserved cysteine and the conserved F or W are not part of the CDR3 here. The order of the fields is V gene, clone size, D gene, CDR3 protein. The D gene is left open where the match is weak. A row's size may be missing; if present it is once, few, many or a size class.

>TRBV13|-|TRBD1
ASSLVIYGQGDETQY
>TRBV6-6|few|TRBD1
ASRVDRGGSPLH
>TRBV11-2|-|-
ASSLERNEKLF
>TRBV4-2|-|TRBD2
ASRPAGLSGRARDEQF
>TRBV29-1|-|-
SLLSAGWHEQF
>TRBV5-1|-|-
ASSRTVQETQY
>TRBV10-3|-|TRBD1
ATQPWDRADEQF
>TRBV7-2|once|TRBD1
ASSSQGATGYT
>TRBV28|-|-
ASSPPGARNEQY
>TRBV9|-|-
ASSVAQAGGYT
>TRBV2|-|-
ASSLQGAWQPQH
>TRBV11-3|-|-
ASSLARANGELF
>TRBV6-1|-|-
ASRTGLSSYEQY
>TRBV6-5|-|-
ASSSQNGNTIY
>TRBV7-8|-|TRBD2
ASSFSGASYNEQF
>TRBV9|-|-
ASSVGTAGNTIY
>TRBV28|-|TRBD1
ASSPGGATGNTIY
>TRBV5-5|once|TRBD1
ASSQLTGTPYGYT
>TRBV5-8|-|TRBD2
ASSWRRGSTGELF
>TRBV6-5|-|-
ASSPVQGRQPQH
>TRBV16|-|-
ASSQHLGASGYT
>TRBV7-2|-|-
ASSLSSGLYGYT
>TRBV2|few|-
ASSIAPGGETQY
>TRBV2|-|TRBD2
ASSGLAAWETQY
>TRBV27|-|TRBD1
ASSQMRGDRGHGYT
>TRBV10-1|-|-
ASSPHRVTEAF
>TRBV2|-|TRBD1
ASRRDREETQY
>TRBV11-1|-|TRBD1
ASSGTRGLNEQF
>TRBV29-1|-|-
SVGSGENGEQY
>TRBV6-5|-|TRBD2
ASSPGLAGQETQY
>TRBV9|-|-
ASSPGSVWAQPQH
>TRBV7-8|-|TRBD2
ASSLRATSGGGTDTQY
>TRBV29-1|-|-
SARFNPLNTEAF
>TRBV11-2|-|-
ASSTSGTYEQY
>TRBV28|-|-
ASSFWRRSYEKLF
>TRBV29-1|-|-
SVEVPGSSYEQY
>TRBV28|-|-
ASSTTGRKLF
>TRBV5-4|-|TRBD1
ASSYGTGGVLT
>TRBV9|once|TRBD2
ASSVGGLSISGETQY
>TRBV2|-|-
AYTRTDTQY
>TRBV15|-|-
ATTIIIHFYEQY
>TRBV10-3|-|-
AIGPGLIID
>TRBV11-2|once|-
ASSLSWVGGGYT